The 25 T cell receptor beta chains reported below all come from one sample, sequenced in a study of Graves' ophthalmopathy and Graves' hyperthyroidism. As the template, RNA transcripts were used to amplify TCR beta CDR3 regions. HTBI primers were employed in first-round RT-PCR, then a second-round multiplex PCR followed. Using its own MiXCR run on the multiplex PCR reads, TCRdb lists one record per CDR3 protein. Of some 400,000 distinct CDR3 sequences detected, around 17% appear once; the ten largest clones hold 1.5% to 2%. The material sequenced was peripheral blood. The source is a young woman with Graves' ophthalmopathy.

With respect to this clonotype: Just one base apart from a much larger clone, this may be a read error. The chain recombines TRBV28 with TRBJ2-2; no definite D call. Germline V gives CDR1 MDHEN, CDR2 SYDVKM. The V gene lost 3 bases and the J gene lost 0 bases, with 5 bases spanning the gap. The CDR3 runs to 14 residues. CDR3 region: CASSFRTNTGELFF. The CDR3 DNA reads TGTGCCAGCAGTTTTAGGACGAACACCGGGGAGCTGTTTTTT.

Many counts were recorded for this clonotype. This rearrangement joins TRBV29-1 to TRBJ1-2; no clear D gene. Germline values: CDR1 SQVTM, CDR2 ANQGSEA. Trimming removed 4 bases at V and 5 bases at J, with 11 bases between. The CDR3 runs to 12 residues. CDR3 loop: CSVGGKAYGYTF. The CDR3 nucleotides read TGCAGCGTTGGAGGGAAGGCTTATGGCTACACCTTC.

At least ten counts were recorded for this clonotype. The chain couples TRBV24-1 to TRBJ2-6; D remains ambiguous. This CDR3 comprises 12 residues. V lost 9 bases and J 0 bases, leaving 2 bases between the germline ends. CDR1 is KGHDR, CDR2 SFDVKD, per germline. Here the CDR3 DNA reads TGTGCCACCGGCTCTGGGGCCAACGTCCTGACTTTC. Amino acid sequence: CATGSGANVLTF.

This clonotype has a count of ten or more. The chain has TRBV10-3 and TRBJ2-6, with D unclear. The germline V and J ends were trimmed by 6 bases and 3 bases, with 12 bases remaining between them. The CDR3 is 15 amino acids. Germline V gene sequence: CDR1 ENHRY, CDR2 SYGVKD. DNA of the CDR3: TGTGCCATCAGCCCGTCTACGGGTGGGGCCAACGTCCTGACTTTC. This gives the protein CAISPSTGGANVLTF.

The chain carries TRBV29-1 and TRBJ1-1; 9 bases are a match to TRBD1. The CDR3 has 15 residues. Germline assignment: CDR1 SQVTM and CDR2 ANQGSEA. The J segment lost 5 bases and the V segment lost 1 base, leaving 8 bases of the junction unmatched. This CDR3 is CSVEGLQGAGTEAFF. CDR3 DNA sequence: TGCAGCGTTGAAGGGTTACAGGGGGCCGGGACTGAAGCTTTCTTT.

This clonotype was seen at least ten times. This chain uses TRBV11-2 with TRBJ1-3; D not certain. Trimming cost V 7 bases and J 0 bases, with 16 bases left between them. The V gene's germline CDR1 is SGHAT and CDR2 FQNNGV. The CDR3 length is 16 residues. CDR3 DNA sequence: TGTGCCAGCACCCCCCCCCCGAGCTTCTCTGGAAACACCATATATTTT. Its translation is CASTPPPSFSGNTIYF.

Many counts were recorded for this clonotype. The chain has TRBV20-1 and TRBJ1-5, with TRBD1 identical over 10 bases. The CDR3 consists of 15 residues. The J segment lost 3 bases and the V segment lost 6 bases, leaving 8 bases of the junction unmatched. Germline loops: CDR1 DFQATT, CDR2 SNEGSKA (reference sequence). The DNA for the CDR3 is TGCAGTGCGAGGCCGGGACAGGGGCCCAATCAGCCCCAGCATTTT. The encoded protein is CSARPGQGPNQPQHF.

This clonotype came up many times. The gene calls are TRBV6-4 and TRBJ2-2; 13 nucleotides align to TRBD2. CDR1 and CDR2 (germline): MRHNA, SNTAGT. V gave up 4 bases and J gave up 2 bases; unmatched junction bases: 4. The CDR3 spans 17 residues. CDR3 sequence: CASSATSGGLNTGELFF. The CDR3 bases are TGTGCCAGCAGTGCGACTAGCGGGGGGCTAAACACCGGGGAGCTGTTTTTT.

This clonotype was observed at least ten times. The chain joins TRBV6-5 to TRBJ2-2, with TRBD1 identical over 8 bases. Trimming took 7 bases from V and 3 from J; bases not matched to a gene: 4. Germline-derived CDR1 and CDR2 are MNHEY and SVGAGI. The CDR3 length is 14 residues. CDR3: CASKGQAHTGELFF. The CDR3 nucleotides read TGTGCCAGCAAGGGACAGGCCCACACCGGGGAGCTGTTTTTT.

In this sample, this clonotype turned up many times. The V and J genes are TRBV15 and TRBJ1-1, with 12 bases that match TRBD1. The CDR3 covers 16 residues. The ends lost 7 bases at V and 1 base at J; junction bases unmatched: 7. In germline, CDR1 is LNHNV, CDR2 YYDKDF (reference sequence). The CDR3 region has the DNA TGTGCCACCAATCCCGGGACAGGGGGCAGGAACACTGAAGCTTTCTTT. It is translated as CATNPGTGGRNTEAFF.

This clonotype was seen many times. V usage is TRBV13 and J usage is TRBJ1-5; 8 nucleotides match TRBD1. CDR1 is PRHDT, CDR2 FYEKMQ, per germline (reference sequence). The CDR3 sequence is 19 residues long. V trimming: 5 bases; J trimming: 0 bases; junction bases outside the gene matches: 15. CDR3 loop: CASSPAGQAKINSNQPQHF. As DNA, the CDR3 is TGTGCCAGCAGCCCGGCGGGACAGGCCAAAATTAATAGCAATCAGCCCCAGCATTTT.

This clonotype was found many times. This rearrangement joins TRBV6-2 or TRBV6-3 to TRBJ2-5; 8 bases map to TRBD1. Germline-derived CDR1 and CDR2 are MNHEY and SVGEGT. Losses at the gene ends were 4 bases for V and 5 bases for J; bases not matched to a gene: 6. This CDR3 has 14 amino acids. The CDR3 DNA follows: TGTGCCAGCAGTTCGACAGGGGCCTATGAGACCCAGTACTTC. The encoded protein is CASSSTGAYETQYF.

This clonotype was counted at least ten times. The chain couples TRBV19 to TRBJ2-1; D is uncertain. Germline V gene lookup returns CDR1 LNHDA and CDR2 SQIVND (reference sequence). Trimming took 5 bases from V and 6 from J, leaving 14 bases between them. The length of the CDR3 is 14 residues. CDR3 region: CASSWRTGINEQFF. The CDR3 DNA reads TGTGCCAGTAGTTGGCGGACCGGAATCAATGAGCAGTTCTTC.

This clonotype was detected many times. The V call is TRBV2, the J call TRBJ1-2; D gene uncertain. Germline V gene sequence: CDR1 SNHLY, CDR2 FYNNEI. The V end lost 6 bases, the J end lost 7 bases, and 18 bases lay between the germline ends. This CDR3 is built from 14 residues. CDR3 in DNA: TGTGCCAGCAGCGCAAACGCGCTGAGCTTTGGCTACACCTTC. This gives the protein CASSANALSFGYTF.

This chain connects TRBV5-1 to TRBJ2-6; D is unclear. The CDR3 consists of 14 residues. Germline V gene sequence: CDR1 SGHRS, CDR2 YFSETQ. With 3 bases removed from V and 1 base from J, the gap between germline ends came to 5 bases. CDR3 DNA sequence: TGCGCCAGCAGCTACGAATCTGGGGCCAACGTCCTGACTTTC. Its translation is CASSYESGANVLTF.

This clonotype was seen repeatedly, ten times or more. The chain is built from TRBV7-2 and TRBJ2-5; 7 nucleotides agree with TRBD2. Trimming at V came to 1 base and at J to 9 bases, leaving 8 bases not matched to a gene. The CDR3 sequence is 14 residues long. Germline V CDR1 and CDR2: SGHTA, FQGNSA. The CDR3 region has the DNA TGTGCCAGCAGCTTAGGGGCGCGGGAGATCGCCCAGTACTTC. Translated: CASSLGAREIAQYF.

The table lists this clonotype with many counts. The chain recombines TRBV20-1 with TRBJ1-6; D uncertain. The germline V and J ends were trimmed by 4 bases and 8 bases, with 12 bases remaining between them. Germline V CDR1 and CDR2: DFQATT, SNEGSKA (reference sequence). This CDR3 region has 13 residues. CDR3 DNA sequence: TGCAGTGCTATGGAGTACGGTTATTCACCCCTCCACTTT. Translating gives CSAMEYGYSPLHF.

The sample holds many counts of this clonotype. V is TRBV4-2 and J is TRBJ2-2; D is possibly TRBD2 (6 bases). The CDR3 consists of 18 residues. CDR1 is LGHNA, CDR2 YNFKEQ, per germline. V was cut by 0 bases and J by 4 bases, with 18 bases left in between. The CDR3 loop reads CASSQDFGGREATGELFF. Written as DNA, the CDR3 is TGTGCCAGCAGCCAAGATTTCGGCGGCAGGGAGGCCACCGGGGAGCTGTTTTTT.

This clonotype was seen repeatedly, ten times or more. The chain has TRBV2 and TRBJ2-7; D may be TRBD2 (6 bases). Trimming took 11 bases from V and 3 from J, leaving 17 bases between them. CDR3 size: 13 residues. Germline V CDR1 and CDR2: SNHLY, FYNNEI. The CDR3 sequence: CAGQEGLVYEQYF. CDR3 nucleotides: TGTGCCGGGCAGGAGGGCCTTGTCTACGAGCAGTACTTC. Supplemented by reference TRBV2 and TRBJ2-7, the full variable domain reads EPEVTQTPSHQVTQMGQEVILRCVPISNHLYFYWYRQILGQKVEFLVSFYNNEISEKSEIFDDQFSVERPDGSNFTLKIRSTKLEDSAMYFCAGQEGLVYEQYFGPGTRLTVT.

There are many counts of this clonotype. Here the CDR3 reads CASGANYGYTF. CDR3 coding DNA: TGTGCCTCGGGTGCTAACTATGGCTACACCTTC. V usage is TRBV6-5 and J usage is TRBJ1-2, with no clear D. The germline gives CDR1 MNHEY, CDR2 SVGAGI. Trimming shortened V by 11 bases and J by 0 bases, and 7 bases separated the two germline ends. The CDR3 extends over 11 amino acids.

The table lists this clonotype with many counts. The gene calls are TRBV6-5 and TRBJ2-5; 9 bases map to TRBD2. The V gene end was trimmed by 2 bases and the J gene end by 10 bases; junction bases not matched to a gene: 14. The CDR3 has 16 residues. Germline values: CDR1 MNHEY, CDR2 SVGAGI. The CDR3 nucleotides are TGTGCCAGCAGTTACAACTGGGCTAGCGGGGCTGGGGGCCAGTACTTC. Its translation is CASSYNWASGAGGQYF.

The table lists this clonotype with many counts. The gene calls are TRBV15 and TRBJ1-1; D is ambiguous. This CDR3 comprises 14 residues. Germline values: CDR1 LNHNV, CDR2 YYDKDF (reference sequence). V shed 0 bases and J shed 1 base, with 6 bases lying between them. Here the CDR3 reads CATSREQANTEAFF. The CDR3 bases are TGTGCCACCAGCAGAGAACAAGCGAACACTGAAGCTTTCTTT.

Many counts were recorded for this clonotype. The chain links TRBV11-2 to TRBJ1-3, with D perhaps TRBD1 (5 bases). This CDR3 is built from 16 residues. Germline CDR1 SGHAT, CDR2 FQNNGV. The V end lost 2 bases, the J end lost 0 bases, and 11 bases lay between the germline ends. CDR3 nucleotide sequence: TGTGCCAGCAGCTTAAGGACACCCTACTCTGGAAACACCATATATTTT. It codes for CASSLRTPYSGNTIYF.

This clonotype was seen repeatedly, ten times or more. The chain couples TRBV11-3 to TRBJ2-6; D is possibly TRBD1 or TRBD2 (6 bases each). The CDR3 totals 18 residues. V lost 10 bases and J lost 0, with 22 bases in between. Germline V gene data show CDR1 as SGHNT and CDR2 as YENEEA. This chain's CDR3 is CATTPRGLGFSGANVLTF. The CDR3 bases are TGTGCCACCACACCCCGGGGGCTGGGTTTCTCTGGGGCCAACGTCCTGACTTTC.

The rearrangement uses TRBV12-3 or TRBV12-4 and TRBJ2-2, with a tentative D call TRBD1 (6 bases). The CDR3 contains 14 residues. The V end lost 7 bases, the J end lost 6 bases, and 15 bases lay between the germline ends. CDR3 in DNA: TGTGCCAGCACCCTGGGGGCAGGGCCCGGGGAGCTGTTTTTT. It translates to CASTLGAGPGELFF.